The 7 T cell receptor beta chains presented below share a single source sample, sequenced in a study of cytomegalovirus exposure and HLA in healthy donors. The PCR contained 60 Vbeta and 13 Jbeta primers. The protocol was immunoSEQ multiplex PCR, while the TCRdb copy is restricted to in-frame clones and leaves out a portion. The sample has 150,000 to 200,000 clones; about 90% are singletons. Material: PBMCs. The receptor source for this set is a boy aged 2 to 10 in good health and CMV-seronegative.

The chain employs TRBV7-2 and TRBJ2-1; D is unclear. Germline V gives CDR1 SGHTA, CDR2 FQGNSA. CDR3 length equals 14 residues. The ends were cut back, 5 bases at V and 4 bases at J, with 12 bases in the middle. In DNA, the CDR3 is TGTGCCAGCAGCCGGAGCCTGGGTTACAATGAGCAGTTCTTC. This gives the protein CASSRSLGYNEQFF.

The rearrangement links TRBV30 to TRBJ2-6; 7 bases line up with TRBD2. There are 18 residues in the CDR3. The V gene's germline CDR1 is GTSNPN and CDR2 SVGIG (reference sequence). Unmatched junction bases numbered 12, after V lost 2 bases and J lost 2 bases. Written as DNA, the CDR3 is TGTGCCTGGAGTAGGTGGGGCGGGAGAAATACTGGGGCCAACGTCCTGACTTTC. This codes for CAWSRWGGRNTGANVLTF.

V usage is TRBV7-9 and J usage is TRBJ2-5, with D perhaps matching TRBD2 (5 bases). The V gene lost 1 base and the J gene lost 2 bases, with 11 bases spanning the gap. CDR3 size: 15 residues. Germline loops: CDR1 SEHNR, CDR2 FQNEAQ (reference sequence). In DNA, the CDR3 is TGTGCCAGCAGCTTAGTCAGTCCGGGACAAGAGACCCAGTACTTC. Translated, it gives CASSLVSPGQETQYF.

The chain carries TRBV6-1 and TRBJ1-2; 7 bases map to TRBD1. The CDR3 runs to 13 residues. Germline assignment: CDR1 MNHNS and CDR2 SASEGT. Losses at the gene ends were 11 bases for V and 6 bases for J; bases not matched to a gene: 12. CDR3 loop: CASTPTGLNGYTF. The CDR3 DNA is TGTGCCTCCACTCCGACAGGGCTGAATGGCTACACCTTC.

The CDR3 loop is CASSESGHQISGNTIYF. Here the CDR3 DNA reads TGTGCCAGCAGTGAATCTGGACACCAAATCTCTGGAAACACCATATATTTT. The genes are TRBV6-1 and TRBJ1-3, with a tentative D call TRBD1 (5 bases). CDR1 MNHNS and CDR2 SASEGT come from the germline V gene. Trimming shortened V by 2 bases and J by 0 bases, and 14 bases separated the two germline ends. The CDR3 has 17 amino acids.

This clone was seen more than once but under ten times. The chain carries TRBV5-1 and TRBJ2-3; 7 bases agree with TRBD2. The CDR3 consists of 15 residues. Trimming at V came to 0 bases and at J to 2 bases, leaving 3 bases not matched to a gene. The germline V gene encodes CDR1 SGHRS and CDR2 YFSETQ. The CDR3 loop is CASSLDGDYTDTQYF. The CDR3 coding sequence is TGCGCCAGCAGCTTGGACGGGGACTACACAGATACGCAGTATTTT.

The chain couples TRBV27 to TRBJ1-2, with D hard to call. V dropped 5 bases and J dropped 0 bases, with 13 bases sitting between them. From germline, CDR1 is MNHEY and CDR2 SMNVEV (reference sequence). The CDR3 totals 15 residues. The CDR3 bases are TGTGCCAGCAGTCCCCTCCCCTCGGCTAACTATGGCTACACCTTC. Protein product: CASSPLPSANYGYTF.